The present entry profiles one T cell receptor beta chain with its context. Its antigen is unknown. The CDR3 contains 13 residues. Between the trimmed V and J ends, which lost 3 bases and 7 bases, there was a span of 12 bases. The germline V gene has CDR1 DFQATT and CDR2 SNEGSKA (reference sequence). This entry comes from a study of blood T cells in healthy people across ages. A sample-barcoded 5' primer and a J-beta primer mix were used in a second PCR of roughly 6 to 12 cycles. TCRdb re-derived calls from the 5' RACE reads in MiXCR, one entry per CDR3 protein. This sample yields about 680,000 distinct CDR3 sequences, of which around 48% are seen a single time; around 32% belongs to the top ten. Study observations and caveats: Age advanced and TCR beta diversity per million T cells fell, roughly linearly. Whereas aged donors had fewer naive CD4+ cells, long-lived donors had more of them and higher diversity.

The V and J genes are TRBV20-1 and TRBJ1-4, with TRBD1 as a possible D gene (5 bases). The TCR originated in a woman aged 60-75 years in good health. The sequenced sample was blood. The CDR3 coding sequence is TGCAGTGCTAGGGACATGAGTGGTGAAAAACTGTTTTTT. It encodes CSARDMSGEKLFF.